The clone carrying this TCR beta chain was seen more than once but under ten times. Antigen specificity is unknown. The record originates from a study of cytotoxic CD8 clonotypes in ibrutinib-treated CLL. Whole-study context: Responses: roughly 25 partial, 2 complete; after median 68 months, approximately 15 stayed remitted, some twelve progressed. Response samples came after a median about 13 months of treatment, range 6 to 36. On average, approximately 95,000 productive rearrangements and some 240,000 productive templates per sample. The study's findings and limits: Circulating CD8+ T-cell counts were tracked by baseline clonality, which exceeded that of age-matched healthy donors.

The data were produced by immunoSEQ multiplex PCR, yet TCRdb's version contains in-frame clones alone and is incomplete. The sample has about 20,000 clones; roughly four fifths are singletons. This CDR3 spans 12 amino acids. The germline CDR1 and CDR2 sequences are SNHLY and FYNNEI. Trimming took off 4 bases at V and 11 bases at J, with 14 bases between the two ends. The clonotype was recovered from a human donor with chronic lymphocytic leukemia. The sample here was PBMCs, taken before ibrutinib treatment. This chain joins TRBV2 and TRBJ2-5; no clear D gene. CDR3: CASSVSSRLQYF. DNA of the CDR3: TGTGCCAGCAGTGTTTCCAGTCGGCTTCAGTACTTC.